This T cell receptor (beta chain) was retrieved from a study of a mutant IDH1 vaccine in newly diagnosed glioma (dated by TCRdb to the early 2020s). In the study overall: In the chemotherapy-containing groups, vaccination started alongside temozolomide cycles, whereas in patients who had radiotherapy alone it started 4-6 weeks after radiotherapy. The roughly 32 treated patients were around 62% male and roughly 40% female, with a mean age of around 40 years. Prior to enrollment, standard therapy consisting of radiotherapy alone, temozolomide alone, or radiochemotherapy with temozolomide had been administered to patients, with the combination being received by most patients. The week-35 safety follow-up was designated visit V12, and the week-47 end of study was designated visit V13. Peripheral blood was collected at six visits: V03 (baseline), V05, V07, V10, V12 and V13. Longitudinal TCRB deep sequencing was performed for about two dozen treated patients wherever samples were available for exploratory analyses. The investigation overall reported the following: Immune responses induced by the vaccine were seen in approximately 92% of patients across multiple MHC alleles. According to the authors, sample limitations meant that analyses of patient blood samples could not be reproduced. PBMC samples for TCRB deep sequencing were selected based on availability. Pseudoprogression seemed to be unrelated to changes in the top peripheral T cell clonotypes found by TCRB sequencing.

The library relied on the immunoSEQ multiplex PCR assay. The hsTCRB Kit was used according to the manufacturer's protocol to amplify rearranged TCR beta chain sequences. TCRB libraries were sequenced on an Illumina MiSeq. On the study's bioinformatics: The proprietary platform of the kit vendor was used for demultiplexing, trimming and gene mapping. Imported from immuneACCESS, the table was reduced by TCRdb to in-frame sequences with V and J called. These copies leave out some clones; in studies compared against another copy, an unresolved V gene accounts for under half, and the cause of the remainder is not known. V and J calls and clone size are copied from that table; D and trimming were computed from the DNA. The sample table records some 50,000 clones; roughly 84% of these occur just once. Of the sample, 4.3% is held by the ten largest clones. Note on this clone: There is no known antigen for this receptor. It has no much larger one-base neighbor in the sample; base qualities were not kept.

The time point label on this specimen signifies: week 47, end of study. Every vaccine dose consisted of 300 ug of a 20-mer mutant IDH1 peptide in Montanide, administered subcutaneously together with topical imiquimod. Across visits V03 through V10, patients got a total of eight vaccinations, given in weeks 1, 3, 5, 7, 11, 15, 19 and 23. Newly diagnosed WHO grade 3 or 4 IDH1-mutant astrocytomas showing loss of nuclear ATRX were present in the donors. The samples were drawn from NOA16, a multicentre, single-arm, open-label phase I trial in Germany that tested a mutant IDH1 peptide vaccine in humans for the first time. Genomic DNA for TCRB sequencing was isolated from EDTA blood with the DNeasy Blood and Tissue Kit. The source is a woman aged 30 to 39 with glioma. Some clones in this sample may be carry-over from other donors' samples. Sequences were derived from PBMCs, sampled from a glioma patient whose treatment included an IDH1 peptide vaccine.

The encoded CDR3 is CASMEGGSGDTQYF. The DNA reads TGCGCCAGCATGGAGGGCGGGAGCGGAGATACGCAGTATTTT. The rearranged chain carries TRBV10-2 and TRBJ2-3; TRBD2 lines up with 7 middle nucleotides. For this chain, trimming is 7 bases at the V end and 5 bases at the J end, and the number of junction bases without a gene match is 9. CDR1 WSHSY and CDR2 SAAADI were looked up in the germline V gene. The CDR3 contains 14 residues, cysteine and phenylalanine counted. The only DNA kept is the CDR3, 42 bases in frame from the first base.